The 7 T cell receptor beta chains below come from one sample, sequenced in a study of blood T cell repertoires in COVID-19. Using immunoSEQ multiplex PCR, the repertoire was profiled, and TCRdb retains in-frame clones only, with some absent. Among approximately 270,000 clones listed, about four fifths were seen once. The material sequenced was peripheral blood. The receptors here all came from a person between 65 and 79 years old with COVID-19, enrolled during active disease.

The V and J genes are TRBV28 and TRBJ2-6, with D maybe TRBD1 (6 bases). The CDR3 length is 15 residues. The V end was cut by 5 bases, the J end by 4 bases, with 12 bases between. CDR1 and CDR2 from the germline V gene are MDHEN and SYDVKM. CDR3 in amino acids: CASSPTGPGANVLTF. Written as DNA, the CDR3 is TGTGCCAGCAGTCCGACAGGTCCGGGGGCCAACGTCCTGACTTTC.

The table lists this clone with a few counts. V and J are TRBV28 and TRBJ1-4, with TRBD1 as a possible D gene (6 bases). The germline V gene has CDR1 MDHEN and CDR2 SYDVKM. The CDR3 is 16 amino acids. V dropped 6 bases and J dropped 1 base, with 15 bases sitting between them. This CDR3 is CASSTQGGGTNEKLFF. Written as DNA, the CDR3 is TGTGCCAGCAGCACTCAAGGGGGGGGAACTAATGAAAAACTGTTTTTT.

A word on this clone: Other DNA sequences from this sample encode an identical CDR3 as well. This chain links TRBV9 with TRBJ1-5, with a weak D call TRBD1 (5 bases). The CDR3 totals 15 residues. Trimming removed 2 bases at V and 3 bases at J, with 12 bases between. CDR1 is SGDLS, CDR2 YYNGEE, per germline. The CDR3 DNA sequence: TGTGCCAGCAGCGTGGGGACGGGAGACAATCAGCCCCAGCATTTT. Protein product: CASSVGTGDNQPQHF.

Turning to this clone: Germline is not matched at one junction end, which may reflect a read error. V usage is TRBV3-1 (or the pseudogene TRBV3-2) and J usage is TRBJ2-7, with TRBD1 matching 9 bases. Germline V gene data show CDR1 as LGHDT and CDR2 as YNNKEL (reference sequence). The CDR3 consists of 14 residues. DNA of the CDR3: TGTGCCAGCAGCCCAGCGGGACAGGGCGGTATTTTGGACTTC. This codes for CASSPAGQGGILDF.

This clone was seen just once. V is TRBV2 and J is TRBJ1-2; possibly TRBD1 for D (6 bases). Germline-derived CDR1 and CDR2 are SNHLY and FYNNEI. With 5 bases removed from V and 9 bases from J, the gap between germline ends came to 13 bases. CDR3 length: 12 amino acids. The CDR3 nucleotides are TGTGCCAGCAGTCGAGACAGGACGAGCTACACCTTC. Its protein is CASSRDRTSYTF. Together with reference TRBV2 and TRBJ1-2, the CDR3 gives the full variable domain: EPEVTQTPSHQVTQMGQEVILRCVPISNHLYFYWYRQILGQKVEFLVSFYNNEISEKSEIFDDQFSVERPDGSNFTLKIRSTKLEDSAMYFCASSRDRTSYTFGSGTRLTVV.

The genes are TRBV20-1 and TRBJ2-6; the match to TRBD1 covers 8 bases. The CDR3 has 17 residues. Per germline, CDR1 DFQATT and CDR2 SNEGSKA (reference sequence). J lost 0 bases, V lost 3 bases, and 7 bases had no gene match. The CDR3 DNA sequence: TGCAGTGCTAGTCTAGGACAGGGCGTCTCTGGGGCCAACGTCCTGACTTTC. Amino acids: CSASLGQGVSGANVLTF.

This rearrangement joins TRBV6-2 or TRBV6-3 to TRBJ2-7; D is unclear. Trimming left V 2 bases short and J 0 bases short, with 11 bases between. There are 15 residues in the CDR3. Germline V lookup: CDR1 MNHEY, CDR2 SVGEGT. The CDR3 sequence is CASSYQSGYSYEQYF. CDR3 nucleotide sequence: TGTGCCAGCAGTTACCAGTCAGGTTACTCCTACGAGCAGTACTTC.